Below are 27 T cell receptor beta chains sequenced from a single sample in a study of human T cells and chemical hapten exposure. From the RACE reads, TCRdb called clonotypes with MiXCR, one entry per CDR3 protein. The sample has around 120,000 distinct CDR3 sequences; about 13% are singletons. Time point defined: pre-sensitization, week 0. Treatment reported: therapeutic diphenylcyclopropenone sensitization with weekly scalp DPC. The input for sequencing was whole blood, taken in connection with sensitization to the hapten diphenylcyclopropenone (DPC). All receptors come from a woman aged 18-29 years with alopecia areata. Some clones in this sample may be carry-over from other donors' samples.

For this clonotype: A read error may be the cause here, since a much bigger clone is one base away. The V gene is TRBV7-7, the J gene TRBJ2-1, with 8 bases matching TRBD1. This CDR3 has 16 residues. Germline values: CDR1 SSHAT, CDR2 FNYEAQ (reference sequence). The chain's CDR3 is CASSPRQGINYNDQFF. The CDR3 DNA follows: TGTGCCAGCAGCCCACGACAGGGGATAAACTACAATGATCAGTTCTTC. Full variable domain (missing parts from reference TRBV7-7 and TRBJ2-1): GAGVSQSPRYKVTKRGQDVTLRCDPISSHATLYWYQQALGQGPEFLTYFNYEAQPDKSGLPSDRFSAERPEGSISTLTIQRTEQRDSAMYRCASSPRQGINYNDQFFGPGTRLTVL.

The chain links TRBV10-3 to TRBJ2-2; TRBD1 might be the D (5 bases). V lost 3 bases and J 5 bases, leaving 13 bases between the germline ends. This CDR3 is 15 amino acids long. In germline, CDR1 is ENHRY, CDR2 SYGVKD. This chain's CDR3 is CAISDPTVITGELFF. For the CDR3, the DNA is TGTGCCATCAGTGACCCGACAGTAATTACCGGGGAGCTGTTTTTT.

The chain couples TRBV18 to TRBJ1-3; 7 bases agree with TRBD1. The CDR3 is 15 residues long. V was clipped by 3 bases and J by 4 bases; unmatched bases: 6. Germline-derived CDR1 and CDR2 are KGHSH and LQKENI. The CDR3 DNA reads as TGTGCCAGCTCACCGAGGGGACAGCTCGGAAACACCATATATTTT. Amino acid sequence: CASSPRGQLGNTIYF.

This rearrangement joins TRBV7-9 to TRBJ2-7, with D tentatively TRBD1 (6 bases). From germline, CDR1 is SEHNR and CDR2 FQNEAQ (reference sequence). Trimming pared 3 bases from V and 7 bases from J, leaving 19 bases between. The CDR3 is 15 amino acids. The CDR3 DNA reads TGTGCCAGCAGCTTTCTCCAGGGGCCCCAGGGTGAGCAGTACTTC. Encoded protein: CASSFLQGPQGEQYF. The whole variable domain, filled in from reference TRBV7-9 and TRBJ2-7, reads DTGVSQNPRHKITKRGQNVTFRCDPISEHNRLYWYRQTLGQGPEFLTYFQNEAQLEKSRLLSDRFSAERPKGSFSTLEIQRTEQGDSAMYLCASSFLQGPQGEQYFGPGTRLTVT.

This clonotype was found many times. This chain joins TRBV7-6 and TRBJ1-4, with 10 bases fitting TRBD1. CDR1 is SGHVS, CDR2 FNYEAQ, per germline. Trimming cost V 2 bases and J 10 bases; bases outside gene matches: 7. CDR3 length equals 15 residues. In nucleotides, the CDR3 is TGTGCCAGCAGCTTACCGGGACAGGGGAGGGGAAAACTGTTTTTT. This encodes CASSLPGQGRGKLFF.

The chain joins TRBV20-1 to TRBJ2-2; D gene uncertain. Trimming removed 5 bases from V and 2 bases from J, with 15 bases in between. Germline V gene lookup returns CDR1 DFQATT and CDR2 SNEGSKA (reference sequence). There are 15 residues in the CDR3. This chain's CDR3 is CSAYPRMSNTGELFF. Written as DNA, the CDR3 is TGCAGTGCTTACCCACGGATGAGCAACACCGGGGAGCTGTTTTTT.

V is TRBV10-3 and J is TRBJ2-7; D may be TRBD1 (6 bases). The CDR3 consists of 15 residues. CDR1 ENHRY and CDR2 SYGVKD come from the germline V gene. Trimming left V 2 bases short and J 5 bases short, with 16 bases between. The CDR3 reads CAISERIGQGNEQYF. CDR3 in DNA: TGTGCCATCAGTGAGCGGATAGGTCAGGGGAACGAGCAGTACTTC.

The chain recombines TRBV7-3 with TRBJ2-1; 9 nucleotides match TRBD2. CDR3 length: 15 amino acids. The V segment lost 5 bases and the J segment 5 bases; nucleotides outside the gene matches: 7. Germline-derived CDR1 and CDR2 are SGHTA and FQGTGA. CDR3 DNA sequence: TGTGCCAGCAGCCCCCACCTAGCGGGACACAATGAGCAGTTCTTC. Its protein product is CASSPHLAGHNEQFF.

Details on this clonotype: The junction does not match germline at one end; this may be a read error. The chain employs TRBV6-2 or TRBV6-3 and TRBJ2-7; D is possibly TRBD2 (5 bases). Germline V CDR1 and CDR2: MNHEY, SVGEGT. This CDR3 is built from 12 residues. In DNA form, the CDR3 reads TGTGCCAGCAGGGGAGACTCCTACGAGCGGTACTTC. Protein sequence: CASRGDSYERYF.

This clonotype was seen ten or more times. This chain joins TRBV20-1 and TRBJ1-2; D is perhaps TRBD1 (5 bases). Germline V gives CDR1 DFQATT, CDR2 SNEGSKA (reference sequence). The length of the CDR3 is 15 residues. V lost 1 base, J lost 6 bases, and 18 bases lay in between. The CDR3 DNA reads TGCAGTGCTAGAGTCCCCCCACCAGACAGTCATGGCTACACCTTC. Residues: CSARVPPPDSHGYTF.

This clonotype was detected a few times. This rearrangement joins TRBV5-6 to TRBJ2-1; 7 positions match TRBD1. Germline V lookup: CDR1 SGHDT, CDR2 YYEEEE. CDR3 length: 16 amino acids. The V segment lost 2 bases and the J segment 5 bases; nucleotides outside the gene matches: 10. This chain's CDR3 is CASSLFTGVVNNEQFF. In DNA form, the CDR3 reads TGTGCCAGCAGCTTATTCACAGGGGTAGTGAACAATGAGCAGTTCTTC.

The V call is TRBV10-2, the J call TRBJ2-1; 10 bases align to TRBD2. Germline V gives CDR1 WSHSY, CDR2 SAAADI. This CDR3 has 18 amino acids. The V gene end was trimmed by 0 bases and the J gene end by 8 bases; junction bases not matched to a gene: 13. The CDR3 sequence is CASSESPTGTSVGHEQFF. CDR3 bases: TGCGCCAGCAGTGAGTCCCCTACCGGGACTAGCGTAGGGCATGAGCAGTTCTTC.

This chain connects TRBV18 to TRBJ2-6; no firm D call. Germline values: CDR1 KGHSH, CDR2 LQKENI. V shed 4 bases and J shed 0 bases, with 16 bases lying between them. The CDR3 has 18 residues. CDR3 in amino acids: CASSREGQATSGANVLTF. The CDR3 DNA reads TGTGCCAGCTCACGGGAAGGCCAGGCCACCTCTGGGGCCAACGTCCTGACTTTC.

CDR3 residues: CASSPDSGSEKLFF. The CDR3 nucleotides are TGTGCCAGCAGCCCCGACAGCGGAAGTGAAAAACTGTTTTTT. The J gene is TRBJ1-4, the V gene TRBV28, with D tentatively TRBD1 (5 bases). V lost 6 bases and J lost 7, with 15 bases in between. The CDR3 consists of 14 residues. Germline V gene lookup returns CDR1 MDHEN and CDR2 SYDVKM. The whole variable domain, remainder taken from reference TRBV28 and TRBJ1-4, is DVKVTQSSRYLVKRTGEKVFLECVQDMDHENMFWYRQDPGLGLRLIYFSYDVKMKEKGDIPEGYSVSREKKERFSLILESASTNQTSMYLCASSPDSGSEKLFFGSGTQLSVL.

This clonotype was found many times. The chain has TRBV20-1 and TRBJ1-1, with no clear D. This CDR3 contains 13 residues. CDR1 is DFQATT and CDR2 is SNEGSKA in the germline V gene (reference sequence). Trimming removed 0 bases at V and 0 bases at J, with 5 bases between. CDR3 sequence: CSARDPMNTEAFF. In DNA, the CDR3 is TGCAGTGCTAGAGATCCTATGAACACTGAAGCTTTCTTT.

This clonotype was detected ten times or more. The chain has TRBV12-3 or TRBV12-4 and TRBJ2-1; D unresolved. The V and J ends lost 8 bases and 0 bases respectively, with 8 bases between them. The CDR3 is 13 residues long. CDR3 sequence reads: CASSISSYNEQFF. CDR3 nucleotide sequence: TGTGCCAGCTCTATTAGCTCCTACAATGAGCAGTTCTTC.

The sample holds many counts of this clonotype. This chain uses TRBV20-1 with TRBJ2-7; D is perhaps TRBD2 (6 bases). CDR1 DFQATT and CDR2 SNEGSKA come from the germline V gene (reference sequence). The ends were cut back, 5 bases at V and 2 bases at J, with 10 bases in the middle. The CDR3 consists of 12 residues. CDR3 sequence reads: CSALTGAYEQYF. For the CDR3, the DNA is TGCAGTGCTCTTACGGGGGCCTACGAGCAGTACTTC.

This clonotype was recorded once. The DNA for the CDR3 is TGTGCCAGCAGAATCCGGGACAGCCACGAGCAGTACTTC. Encoded protein: CASRIRDSHEQYF. This chain uses TRBV6-5 with TRBJ2-7; TRBD1 agrees at 7 bases. V lost 6 bases to trimming and J lost 5 bases; unmatched junction nucleotides: 7. Germline-derived CDR1 and CDR2 are MNHEY and SVGAGI. The CDR3 consists of 13 residues.

The J gene is TRBJ1-2, the V gene TRBV20-1; D might be TRBD1 (5 bases). Trimming took off 3 bases at V and 7 bases at J, with 9 bases between the two ends. The CDR3 runs 11 residues. The germline gives CDR1 DFQATT, CDR2 SNEGSKA (reference sequence). The CDR3 loop reads CSASQGTGYTF. CDR3 in DNA: TGCAGTGCTAGTCAGGGTACTGGCTACACCTTC.

CDR3 in amino acids: CASSKGATDTQYF. The CDR3, as DNA: TGTGCCAGCTCCAAGGGGGCCACAGATACGCAGTATTTT. V is TRBV2 and J is TRBJ2-3, with 7 bases that match TRBD1. This CDR3 is built from 13 residues. Germline V lookup: CDR1 SNHLY, CDR2 FYNNEI. J lost 2 bases, V lost 8 bases, and 4 bases had no gene match.

This clonotype was picked up a small number of times. J is TRBJ1-1 and V is TRBV4-3; the match to TRBD1 covers 8 bases. With 1 base clipped from V and 2 bases from J, the junction kept 3 bases outside the gene matches. The V gene's germline CDR1 is LGHNA and CDR2 YSLEER. The CDR3 length is 15 residues. The CDR3 nucleotides are TGCGCCAGCAGCCAAGCGACAGGGGACAACACTGAAGCTTTCTTT. This encodes CASSQATGDNTEAFF.

This clonotype showed up many times. The chain links TRBV11-2 to TRBJ2-7, with a possible D match to TRBD1 (7 bases). Trimming cost V 4 bases and J 5 bases, with 18 bases left between them. This CDR3 comprises 15 residues. In germline, CDR1 is SGHAT, CDR2 FQNNGV. This CDR3 reads CASSSRGASGDEQYF. For the CDR3, the DNA is TGTGCCAGCAGCTCCAGGGGGGCTTCGGGGGACGAGCAGTACTTC. Variable domain in full (rest from reference TRBV11-2 and TRBJ2-7): EAGVAQSPRYKIIEKRQSVAFWCNPISGHATLYWYQQILGQGPKLLIQFQNNGVVDDSQLPKDRFSAERLKGVDSTLKIQPAKLEDSAVYLCASSSRGASGDEQYFGPGTRLTVT.

The sample holds a few counts of this clonotype. This chain uses TRBV11-2 with TRBJ2-7; TRBD2 is a possible D gene (7 bases). The CDR3 runs 17 residues. Per the germline V gene, CDR1 is SGHAT and CDR2 is FQNNGV. V was shortened by 5 bases and J by 0 bases, with 20 bases between the two germline ends. The CDR3 sequence is CASSPRTGGGVSYEQYF. CDR3 nucleotide sequence: TGTGCCAGCAGCCCCCGCACTGGCGGGGGCGTCTCCTACGAGCAGTACTTC.

This clonotype has more than one count but fewer than ten. The V call is TRBV29-1, the J call TRBJ1-1; D is unresolved. The CDR3 spans 12 residues. V was clipped by 4 bases and J by 2 bases, with 8 bases between them. The germline V gene has CDR1 SQVTM and CDR2 ANQGSEA. CDR3 in amino acids: CSVGRYNTEAFF. CDR3 nucleotide sequence: TGCAGCGTTGGCAGGTACAACACTGAAGCTTTCTTT.

The chain carries TRBV5-4 and TRBJ2-1; D is unclear. CDR1 and CDR2 (germline): SGHNT, YYREEE (reference sequence). The CDR3 is 14 amino acids. V dropped 0 bases and J dropped 6 bases, with 10 bases sitting between them. The CDR3 DNA reads TGTGCCAGCAGCTTGGAGTGGGGTTTCAATGAGCAGTTCTTC. Translating gives CASSLEWGFNEQFF.

There are many counts of this clonotype. The chain employs TRBV11-2 and TRBJ2-7, with a tentative D call TRBD2 (6 bases). Germline CDR1 reads SGHAT; CDR2 reads FQNNGV. The CDR3 covers 13 residues. Deletions cut 8 bases from V and 1 base from J, with 12 bases between. The chain's CDR3 is CASLRGPSYEQYF. CDR3 DNA: TGTGCCAGCCTGCGGGGTCCGTCCTACGAGCAGTACTTC.

The chain couples TRBV6-6 to TRBJ1-5, with no clear D. The CDR3 extends over 15 amino acids. CDR1 is MNHNY and CDR2 is SVGAGI in the germline V gene (reference sequence). The germline V and J ends were trimmed by 1 base and 5 bases, with 12 bases remaining between them. CDR3 sequence: CASSYLADTDQPQHF. CDR3 coding DNA: TGTGCCAGCAGTTACTTGGCCGATACAGATCAGCCCCAGCATTTT.